The 7 T cell receptor beta chains listed next were all sequenced from one sample in a study of human T cells and chemical hapten exposure. Time point given: patch test 1, 2 weeks after DPC sensitization. Treatment given: therapeutic diphenylcyclopropenone sensitization with weekly scalp DPC. TCRdb called the RACE reads again in MiXCR, with one record for every CDR3 protein. The sample contains about 120,000 distinct CDR3 sequences, roughly an eighth of which appear only once. The sample consisted of whole blood, taken in connection with sensitization to the hapten diphenylcyclopropenone (DPC). These receptors were obtained from a man younger than 35 with alopecia areata. Some clones in this sample may be carry-over from other donors' samples.

The V and J genes are TRBV7-3 and TRBJ2-5, with D tentatively TRBD2 (6 bases). Trimming removed 6 bases at V and 1 base at J, with 18 bases between. There are 16 residues in the CDR3. CDR1 and CDR2 from the germline V gene are SGHTA and FQGTGA. This CDR3 reads CASSRLPRDSQETQYF. The DNA for the CDR3 is TGTGCCAGCAGTCGACTCCCCCGGGACTCCCAAGAGACCCAGTACTTC. The full variable domain, in which reference TRBV7-3 and TRBJ2-5 provide the parts outside the CDR3, is GAGVSQTPSNKVTEKGKYVELRCDPISGHTALYWYRQSLGQGPEFLIYFQGTGAADDSGLPNDRFFAVRPEGSVSTLKIQRTERGDSAVYLCASSRLPRDSQETQYFGPGTRLLVL.

The V and J genes are TRBV6-4 and TRBJ1-5; TRBD1 aligns across 7 bases. CDR1 and CDR2 from the germline V gene are MRHNA and SNTAGT. J lost 6 bases, V lost 3 bases, and 2 bases had no gene match. The CDR3 covers 13 residues. CDR3 residues: CASSEGGPQPQHF. The CDR3 DNA is TGTGCCAGCAGTGAAGGGGGCCCTCAGCCCCAGCATTTT.

This clonotype was seen a handful of times. This chain links TRBV28 with TRBJ2-1, with TRBD2 identical over 7 bases. The V and J ends lost 10 bases and 3 bases, in that order; junction bases with no gene match: 6. Germline V lookup: CDR1 MDHEN, CDR2 SYDVKM. This CDR3 is 13 amino acids long. Here the CDR3 DNA reads TGTGCCACCGCCAAGCGGGACTACAATGAGCAGTTCTTC. Its translation is CATAKRDYNEQFF.

The chain employs TRBV12-3 or TRBV12-4 and TRBJ2-6; D remains ambiguous. The CDR3 is made up of 16 amino acids. The ends were cut back, 6 bases at V and 0 bases at J, with 12 bases in the middle. The CDR3 bases are TGTGCCAGCAGACCCCTCTTGAGCTCTGGGGCCAACGTCCTGACTTTC. This codes for CASRPLLSSGANVLTF.

J is TRBJ1-1 and V is TRBV12-3 or TRBV12-4; 8 nucleotides align to TRBD1. Trimming removed 6 bases from V and 5 bases from J; junction bases left unmatched: 8. The CDR3 runs 14 residues. Here the CDR3 reads CASRHDRGRTEAFF. The CDR3 coding sequence is TGTGCCAGCAGACACGACAGGGGAAGAACTGAAGCTTTCTTT.

This clonotype was seen a handful of times. This chain joins TRBV20-1 and TRBJ2-4; D remains unclear. Germline lookup yields CDR1 DFQATT and CDR2 SNEGSKA (reference sequence). This CDR3 has 10 residues. V gave up 4 bases and J gave up 7 bases, with 5 bases separating them. DNA for the CDR3: TGCAGTGCTATGGAGAACATTCAGTACTTC. It codes for CSAMENIQYF.

The chain employs TRBV20-1 and TRBJ2-7; tentatively, D is TRBD2 (6 bases). There are 16 residues in the CDR3. Trimming stripped 0 bases from V and 4 bases from J, with 19 bases between. Looked up from germline, CDR1 is DFQATT and CDR2 is SNEGSKA (reference sequence). CDR3 sequence (DNA): TGCAGTGCTAGAGATCCCCCGGGGGACGGGCGATACGAGCAGTACTTC. Its protein is CSARDPPGDGRYEQYF.